These 16 T cell receptor beta chains originate from one sample sequenced in a study of control samples from healthy donors and cancer patients. Sequencing used immunoSEQ multiplex PCR; TCRdb keeps in-frame clones, though not all of them. The sample carries about 31,000 clones, approximately 94% recorded once. The sample comprised blood. The receptors originated from a man aged 60 to 69 in good health.

The V and J genes are TRBV29-1 and TRBJ2-2, with D possibly matching TRBD2 (5 bases). In germline, CDR1 is SQVTM, CDR2 ANQGSEA. CDR3 length equals 16 residues. Trimming pared 4 bases from V and 6 bases from J, leaving 21 bases between. The CDR3 DNA reads TGCAGCGTTGGATTAGACTCTAGCCATGGGTCCGGGGAGCTGTTTTTT. Residues: CSVGLDSSHGSGELFF.

This clone has only one observation. The V call is TRBV2, the J call TRBJ1-4, with unresolved D. V shed 8 bases and J shed 0 bases, with 19 bases lying between them. Germline-derived CDR1 and CDR2 are SNHLY and FYNNEI. The CDR3 covers 17 residues. The CDR3 DNA reads TGTGCCAGCTCTAACGGGCTACTGACCGCAACTAATGAAAAACTGTTTTTT. This sequence encodes CASSNGLLTATNEKLFF.

The chain links TRBV9 to TRBJ2-2, with TRBD2 matching over 7 bases. Trimming took 0 bases from V and 4 from J; bases not matched to a gene: 3. CDR1 is SGDLS and CDR2 is YYNGEE in the germline V gene. This CDR3 has 15 residues. CDR3 coding DNA: TGTGCCAGCAGCGTAGAGCTAGCGGTCACCGGGGAGCTGTTTTTT. Residues: CASSVELAVTGELFF.

The V gene is TRBV5-5, the J gene TRBJ1-6; the match to TRBD1 covers 9 bases. The CDR3 length is 18 residues. Germline CDR1 reads SGHKS; CDR2 reads YYEKEE (reference sequence). Germline trimming cut 4 bases from V and 0 bases from J; bases unmatched to any gene: 8. The CDR3 here is CASSAGTGTSSYNSPLHF. DNA of the CDR3: TGTGCCAGCAGCGCCGGGACAGGGACTAGCTCCTATAATTCACCCCTCCACTTT. Full variable domain (remainder filled in from reference TRBV5-5 and TRBJ1-6): DAGVTQSPTHLIKTRGQQVTLRCSPISGHKSVSWYQQVLGQGPQFIFQYYEKEERGRGNFPDRFSARQFPNYSSELNVNALLLGDSALYLCASSAGTGTSSYNSPLHFGNGTRLTVT.

This clone was recorded once. This rearrangement joins TRBV15 to TRBJ2-7; 7 nucleotides line up with TRBD2. This CDR3 region has 15 residues. V trimming: 3 bases; J trimming: 2 bases; junction bases outside the gene matches: 7. The germline V gene encodes CDR1 LNHNV and CDR2 YYDKDF (reference sequence). The CDR3 DNA reads as TGTGCCACCAGCAGTCAGCGGGGCGGGGCCTACGAGCAGTACTTC. Its protein is CATSSQRGGAYEQYF.

DNA for the CDR3: TGTGCCAGCATACGGGGGGCTGCAACTAATGAAAAACTGTTTTTT. This sequence encodes CASIRGAATNEKLFF. The V call is TRBV6-5, the J call TRBJ1-4, with TRBD1 as a possible D gene (6 bases). Trimming took 7 bases from V and 0 from J, leaving 12 bases between them. CDR3 size: 15 residues. The V gene's germline CDR1 is MNHEY and CDR2 SVGAGI.

The chain recombines TRBV7-9 with TRBJ2-5; no clear D gene. V was cut by 2 bases and J by 1 base, with 5 bases left in between. The CDR3 runs to 13 residues. The germline gives CDR1 SEHNR, CDR2 FQNEAQ (reference sequence). CDR3 bases: TGTGCCAGCAGCTTATTGAGCCAAGAGACCCAGTACTTC. Translation: CASSLLSQETQYF. The entire variable domain, with the rest obtained from reference TRBV7-9 and TRBJ2-5, is as follows: DTGVSQNPRHKITKRGQNVTFRCDPISEHNRLYWYRQTLGQGPEFLTYFQNEAQLEKSRLLSDRFSAERPKGSFSTLEIQRTEQGDSAMYLCASSLLSQETQYFGPGTRLLVL.

The V gene is TRBV6-5, the J gene TRBJ2-7; D is possibly TRBD2 (5 bases). V gave up 4 bases and J gave up 3 bases, with 13 bases separating them. Germline V gene data show CDR1 as MNHEY and CDR2 as SVGAGI. The CDR3 is made up of 14 amino acids. Here the CDR3 reads CASSFRHRDYEQYF. In DNA, the CDR3 is TGTGCCAGCAGTTTCCGACACCGGGACTACGAGCAGTACTTC.

The CDR3 DNA is TGTGCCAGCAGTTTGAACAATGAGCAGTTCTTC. This encodes CASSLNNEQFF. This rearrangement joins TRBV12-3 or TRBV12-4 to TRBJ2-1, with no clear D. V shed 3 bases and J shed 5 bases, with 2 bases lying between them. The CDR3 has 11 residues.

Comment on this clone: One end of the junction fails to match germline, which may point to a read error. At the DNA level, this CDR3 is encoded by other sequences in the same sample as well. This rearrangement joins TRBV12-3 or TRBV12-4 to TRBJ1-4; D not resolved. This CDR3 has 13 residues. In nucleotides, the CDR3 is TGTGCCAGCAGTTTAGGGGAAAATGAAAAGCTGTTTTTT. It is translated as CASSLGENEKLFF.

The chain has TRBV29-1 and TRBJ1-5; the D gene is possibly TRBD1 (6 bases). Trimming took 6 bases from V and 4 from J, leaving 16 bases between them. The CDR3 is made up of 14 amino acids. Looked up from germline, CDR1 is SQVTM and CDR2 is ANQGSEA. The CDR3 sequence is CSVGGGQSNQPQHF. As DNA, the CDR3 is TGCAGCGTCGGAGGGGGGCAGTCTAATCAGCCCCAGCATTTT.

This clone appeared a few times. This specimen includes other DNA sequences encoding the same CDR3. This chain uses TRBV27 with TRBJ1-2; 8 bases match TRBD1. The CDR3 extends over 14 amino acids. Trimming took 5 bases from V and 0 from J; bases not matched to a gene: 2. The V gene's germline CDR1 is MNHEY and CDR2 SMNVEV (reference sequence). The CDR3 protein is CASSTQGANYGYTF. DNA of the CDR3: TGTGCCAGCAGTACACAGGGGGCTAACTATGGCTACACCTTC.

This chain uses TRBV6-1 with TRBJ1-2; D gene unclear. The CDR3 length is 15 residues. CDR1 and CDR2 (germline): MNHNS, SASEGT. With 2 bases removed from V and 8 bases from J, the gap between germline ends came to 18 bases. CDR3 loop: CASSEFQAPPLGYTF. CDR3 bases: TGTGCCAGCAGTGAATTTCAAGCTCCCCCGTTAGGCTACACCTTC.

The rearrangement links TRBV4-3 to TRBJ1-4; D call uncertain. This CDR3 is 16 amino acids long. Germline CDR1 LGHNA, CDR2 YSLEER. Trimming shortened V by 0 bases and J by 8 bases, and 16 bases separated the two germline ends. The CDR3 DNA reads TGCGCCAGCAGCCAAGAAAATTCCCCCGGGTGGGAAAAACTGTTTTTT. This translates into CASSQENSPGWEKLFF.

V usage is TRBV7-2 and J usage is TRBJ1-1, with D unresolved. CDR3 length: 14 residues. V shed 3 bases and J shed 0 bases, with 8 bases lying between them. Germline V gives CDR1 SGHTA, CDR2 FQGNSA. In DNA form, the CDR3 reads TGTGCCAGCAGCTTCGGATCAGTGAACACTGAAGCTTTCTTT. The encoded protein is CASSFGSVNTEAFF.

For the CDR3, the DNA is TGTGCCAGCAGCCTACAGGAGGTAACGGGAAAACTGTTTTTT. As protein: CASSLQEVTGKLFF. V usage is TRBV7-2 and J usage is TRBJ1-4; perhaps TRBD1 as D (5 bases). Trimming took off 5 bases at V and 10 bases at J, with 17 bases between the two ends. Per the germline V gene, CDR1 is SGHTA and CDR2 is FQGNSA. The CDR3 runs to 14 residues.